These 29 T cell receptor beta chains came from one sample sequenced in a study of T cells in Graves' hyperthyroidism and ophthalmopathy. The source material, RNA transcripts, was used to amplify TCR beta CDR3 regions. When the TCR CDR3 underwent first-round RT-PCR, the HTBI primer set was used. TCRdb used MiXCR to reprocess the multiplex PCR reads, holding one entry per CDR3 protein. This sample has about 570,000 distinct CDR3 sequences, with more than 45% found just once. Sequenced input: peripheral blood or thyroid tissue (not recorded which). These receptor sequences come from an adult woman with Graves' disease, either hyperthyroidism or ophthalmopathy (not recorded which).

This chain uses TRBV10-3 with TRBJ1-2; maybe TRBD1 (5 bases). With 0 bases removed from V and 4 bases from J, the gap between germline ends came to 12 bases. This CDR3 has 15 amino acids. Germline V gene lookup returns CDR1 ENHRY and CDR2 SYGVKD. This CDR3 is CAISESFARAYGYTF. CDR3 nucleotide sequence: TGTGCCATCAGTGAGTCGTTTGCCAGGGCCTATGGCTACACCTTC.

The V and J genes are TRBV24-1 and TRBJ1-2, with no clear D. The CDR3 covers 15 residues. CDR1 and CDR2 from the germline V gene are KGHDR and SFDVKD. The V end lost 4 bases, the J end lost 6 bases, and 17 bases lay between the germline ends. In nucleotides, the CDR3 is TGTGCCACCAGTGACCCCGCCCGAATCGTCGATGGCTACACCTTC. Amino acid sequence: CATSDPARIVDGYTF.

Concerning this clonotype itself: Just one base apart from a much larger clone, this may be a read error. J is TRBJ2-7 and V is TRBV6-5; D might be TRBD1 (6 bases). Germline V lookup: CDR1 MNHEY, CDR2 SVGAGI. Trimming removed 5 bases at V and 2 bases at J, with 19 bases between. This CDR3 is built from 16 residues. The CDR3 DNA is TGTGCCAGCAGTCAAGGGTCGATAGGGGGACCCTACGAGCAGTACTTC. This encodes CASSQGSIGGPYEQYF.

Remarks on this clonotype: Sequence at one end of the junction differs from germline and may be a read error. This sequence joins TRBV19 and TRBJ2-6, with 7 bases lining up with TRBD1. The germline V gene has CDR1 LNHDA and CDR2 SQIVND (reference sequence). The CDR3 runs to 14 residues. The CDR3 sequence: CASSTPSGGNVLTF. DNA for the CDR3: TGTGCCAGTAGCACCCCCTCAGGGGGCAACGTCCTGACTTTC.

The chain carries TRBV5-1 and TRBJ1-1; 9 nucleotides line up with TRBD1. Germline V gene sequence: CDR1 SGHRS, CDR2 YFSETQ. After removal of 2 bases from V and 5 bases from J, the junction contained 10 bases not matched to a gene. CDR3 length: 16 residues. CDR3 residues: CASSLQPGQGMTEAFF. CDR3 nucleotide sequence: TGCGCCAGCAGCTTACAACCGGGACAGGGAATGACTGAAGCTTTCTTT.

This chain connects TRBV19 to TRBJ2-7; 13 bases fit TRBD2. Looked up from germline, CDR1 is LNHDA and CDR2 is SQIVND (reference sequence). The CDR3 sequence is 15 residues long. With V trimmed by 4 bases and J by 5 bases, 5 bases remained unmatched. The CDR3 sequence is CASSNGLAGVHEQYF. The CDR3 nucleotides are TGTGCCAGTAGTAACGGACTAGCGGGAGTCCACGAGCAGTACTTC. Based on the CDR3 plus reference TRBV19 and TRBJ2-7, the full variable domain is DGGITQSPKYLFRKEGQNVTLSCEQNLNHDAMYWYRQDPGQGLRLIYYSQIVNDFQKGDIAEGYSVSREKKESFPLTVTSAQKNPTAFYLCASSNGLAGVHEQYFGPGTRLTVT.

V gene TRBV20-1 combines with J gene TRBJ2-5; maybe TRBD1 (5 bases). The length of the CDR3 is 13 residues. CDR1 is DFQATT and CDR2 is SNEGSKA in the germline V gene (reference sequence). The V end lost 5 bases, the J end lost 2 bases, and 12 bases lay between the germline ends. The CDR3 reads CSAHDDRQETQYF. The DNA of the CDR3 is TGCAGTGCTCATGACGACAGACAAGAGACCCAGTACTTC.

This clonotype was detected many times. This CDR3 is CAISFGTGNTGELFF. CDR3 coding DNA: TGTGCCATCTCTTTCGGGACGGGGAACACCGGGGAGCTGTTTTTT. The chain recombines TRBV7-8 with TRBJ2-2; perhaps D is TRBD1 or TRBD2 (5 bases each). The CDR3 totals 15 residues. Germline V lookup: CDR1 SGHVS, CDR2 FQNEAQ. V shed 10 bases and J shed 1 base, with 16 bases lying between them.

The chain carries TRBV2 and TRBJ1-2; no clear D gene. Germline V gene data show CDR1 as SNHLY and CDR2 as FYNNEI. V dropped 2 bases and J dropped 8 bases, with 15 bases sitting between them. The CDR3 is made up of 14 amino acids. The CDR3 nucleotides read TGTGCCAGCAGTGAACGGCCCTGGGTTTCGGGCTACACCTTC. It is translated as CASSERPWVSGYTF.

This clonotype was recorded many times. The CDR3 DNA is TGCAGCGTTTGGGGGGTGTCTGGAAACACCATATATTTT. Protein: CSVWGVSGNTIYF. The chain uses TRBV29-1 and TRBJ1-3, with D perhaps TRBD1 (5 bases). The CDR3 contains 13 residues. Germline V gene data show CDR1 as SQVTM and CDR2 as ANQGSEA. Trimming pared 5 bases from V and 1 base from J, leaving 9 bases between.

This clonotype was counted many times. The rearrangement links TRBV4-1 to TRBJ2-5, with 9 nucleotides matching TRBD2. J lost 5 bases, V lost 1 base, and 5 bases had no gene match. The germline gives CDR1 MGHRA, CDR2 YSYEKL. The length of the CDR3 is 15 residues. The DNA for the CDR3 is TGCGCCAGCAGCCAAGTAGCGGGAGCCCATGAGACCCAGTACTTC. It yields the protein CASSQVAGAHETQYF.

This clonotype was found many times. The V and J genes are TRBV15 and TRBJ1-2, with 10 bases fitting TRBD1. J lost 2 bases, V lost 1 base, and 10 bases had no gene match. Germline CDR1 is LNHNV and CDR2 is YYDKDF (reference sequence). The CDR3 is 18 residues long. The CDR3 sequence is CATSRVLVGQGTNYGYTF. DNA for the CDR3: TGTGCCACCAGCAGAGTCCTTGTGGGACAGGGGACAAACTATGGCTACACCTTC.

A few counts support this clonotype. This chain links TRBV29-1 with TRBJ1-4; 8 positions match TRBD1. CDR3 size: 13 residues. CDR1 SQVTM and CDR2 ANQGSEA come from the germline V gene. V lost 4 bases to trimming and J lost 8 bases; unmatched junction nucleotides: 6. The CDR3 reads CSVAGQVREKLFF. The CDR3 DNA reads TGCAGCGTTGCGGGACAGGTCCGAGAAAAACTGTTTTTT.

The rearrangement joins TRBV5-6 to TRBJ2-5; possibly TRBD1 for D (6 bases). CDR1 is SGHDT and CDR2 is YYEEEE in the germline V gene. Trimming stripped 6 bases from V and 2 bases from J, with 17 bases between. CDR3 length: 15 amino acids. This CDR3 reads CASTDARTVQETQYF. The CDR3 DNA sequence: TGTGCCAGCACCGACGCGCGGACAGTTCAAGAGACCCAGTACTTC.

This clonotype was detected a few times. The CDR3 sequence: CASSMVDEQFF. The CDR3 bases are TGTGCCAGCAGTATGGTCGATGAGCAGTTCTTC. The chain joins TRBV6-1 to TRBJ2-7; D unresolved. The J call may be incorrect, as the DNA end agrees better with TRBJ2-1. The germline V gene has CDR1 MNHNS and CDR2 SASEGT. This CDR3 spans 11 amino acids.

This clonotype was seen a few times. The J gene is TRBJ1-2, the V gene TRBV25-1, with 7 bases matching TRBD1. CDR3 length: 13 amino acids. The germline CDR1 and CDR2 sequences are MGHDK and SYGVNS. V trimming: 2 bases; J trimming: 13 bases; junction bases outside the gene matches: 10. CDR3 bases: TGTGCCAGCAGTGAAGGGCCAGGGGGAACGGGCACCTTC. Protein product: CASSEGPGGTGTF.

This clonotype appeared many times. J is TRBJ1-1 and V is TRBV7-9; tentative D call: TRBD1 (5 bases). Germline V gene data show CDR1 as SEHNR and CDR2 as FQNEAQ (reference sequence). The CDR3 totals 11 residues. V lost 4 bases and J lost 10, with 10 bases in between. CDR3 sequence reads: CASSSGFGAFF. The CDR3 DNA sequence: TGTGCCAGCAGCTCAGGGTTTGGAGCTTTCTTT.

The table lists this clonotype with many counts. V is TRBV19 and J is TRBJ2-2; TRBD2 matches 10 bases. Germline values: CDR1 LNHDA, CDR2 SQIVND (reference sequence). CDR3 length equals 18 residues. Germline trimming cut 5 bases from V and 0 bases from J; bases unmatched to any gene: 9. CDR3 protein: CASSPRTSGYPNTGELFF. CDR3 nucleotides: TGTGCCAGTAGTCCTCGGACTAGCGGTTATCCGAACACCGGGGAGCTGTTTTTT. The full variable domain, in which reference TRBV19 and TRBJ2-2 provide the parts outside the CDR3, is DGGITQSPKYLFRKEGQNVTLSCEQNLNHDAMYWYRQDPGQGLRLIYYSQIVNDFQKGDIAEGYSVSREKKESFPLTVTSAQKNPTAFYLCASSPRTSGYPNTGELFFGEGSRLTVL.

The CDR3: CASKWTGAYTIYF. The CDR3 coding sequence is TGCGCCAGCAAATGGACGGGAGCGTACACCATATATTTT. The genes are TRBV5-1 and TRBJ1-3; D unresolved. V was pared by 6 bases and J by 8 bases, with 15 bases between. The CDR3 is made up of 13 amino acids. The germline gives CDR1 SGHRS, CDR2 YFSETQ. Filled out from reference TRBV5-1 and TRBJ1-3, the complete variable domain reads KAGVTQTPRYLIKTRGQQVTLSCSPISGHRSVSWYQQTPGQGLQFLFEYFSETQRNKGNFPGRFSGRQFSNSRSEMNVSTLELGDSALYLCASKWTGAYTIYFGEGSWLTVV.

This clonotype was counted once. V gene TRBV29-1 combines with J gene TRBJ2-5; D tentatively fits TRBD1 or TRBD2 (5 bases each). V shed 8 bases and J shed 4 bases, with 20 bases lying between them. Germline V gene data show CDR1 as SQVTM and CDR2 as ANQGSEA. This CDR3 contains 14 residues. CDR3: CSLGPGASRETQYF. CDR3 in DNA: TGCAGCTTAGGGCCTGGGGCTAGCCGAGAGACCCAGTACTTC. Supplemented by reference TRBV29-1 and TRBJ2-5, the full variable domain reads SAVISQKPSRDICQRGTSLTIQCQVDSQVTMMFWYRQQPGQSLTLIATANQGSEATYESGFVIDKFPISRPNLTFSTLTVSNMSPEDSSIYLCSLGPGASRETQYFGPGTRLLVL.

CDR3 amino acids: CSAREGQRVWYGYTF. The CDR3 nucleotides read TGCAGTGCTAGAGAGGGGCAGAGGGTGTGGTATGGCTACACCTTC. The chain carries TRBV20-1 and TRBJ1-2; D may be TRBD1 (5 bases). Germline assignment: CDR1 DFQATT and CDR2 SNEGSKA (reference sequence). V lost 0 bases, J lost 5 bases, and 16 bases lay in between. The CDR3 loop spans 15 amino acids.

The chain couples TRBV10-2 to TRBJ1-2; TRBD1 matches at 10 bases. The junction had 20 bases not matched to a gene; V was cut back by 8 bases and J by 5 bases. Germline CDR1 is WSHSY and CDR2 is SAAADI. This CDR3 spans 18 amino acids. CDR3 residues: CASSLPGQGGGSSYGYTF. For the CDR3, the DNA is TGCGCCAGCTCCCTCCCTGGACAGGGGGGAGGGTCTTCATATGGCTACACCTTC.

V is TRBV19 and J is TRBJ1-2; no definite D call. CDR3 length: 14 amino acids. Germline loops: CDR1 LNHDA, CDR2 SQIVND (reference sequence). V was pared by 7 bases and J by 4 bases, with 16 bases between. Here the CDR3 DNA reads TGTGCCAGTACCGAGGGCCACCGTACCTATGGCTACACCTTC. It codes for CASTEGHRTYGYTF.

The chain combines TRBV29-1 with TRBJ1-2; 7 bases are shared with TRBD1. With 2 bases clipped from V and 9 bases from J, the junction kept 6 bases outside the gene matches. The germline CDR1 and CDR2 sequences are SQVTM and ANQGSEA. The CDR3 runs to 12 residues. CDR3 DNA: TGCAGCGTTGAAACCTCAGGGGGAAGCTACACCTTC. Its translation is CSVETSGGSYTF.

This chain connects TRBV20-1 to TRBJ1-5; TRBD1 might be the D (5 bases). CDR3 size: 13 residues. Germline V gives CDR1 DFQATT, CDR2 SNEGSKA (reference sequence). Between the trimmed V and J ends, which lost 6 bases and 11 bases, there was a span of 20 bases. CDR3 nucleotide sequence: TGCAGTGCAGGGACTAGCGGGAGGGAGACCCAGCATTTT. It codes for CSAGTSGRETQHF.

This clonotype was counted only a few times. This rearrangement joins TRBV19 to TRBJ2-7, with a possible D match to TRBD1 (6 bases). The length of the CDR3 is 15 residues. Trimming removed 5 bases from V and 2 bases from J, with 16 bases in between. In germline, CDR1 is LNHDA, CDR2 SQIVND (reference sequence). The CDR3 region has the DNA TGTGCCAGTAGTCCAAGACAGGTTACGGCCTACGAGCAGTACTTC. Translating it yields CASSPRQVTAYEQYF. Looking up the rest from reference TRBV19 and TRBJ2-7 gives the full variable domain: DGGITQSPKYLFRKEGQNVTLSCEQNLNHDAMYWYRQDPGQGLRLIYYSQIVNDFQKGDIAEGYSVSREKKESFPLTVTSAQKNPTAFYLCASSPRQVTAYEQYFGPGTRLTVT.

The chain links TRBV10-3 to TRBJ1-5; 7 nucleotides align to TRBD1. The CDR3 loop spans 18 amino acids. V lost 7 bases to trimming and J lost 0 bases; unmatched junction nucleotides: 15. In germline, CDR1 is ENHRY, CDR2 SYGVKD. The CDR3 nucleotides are TGTGCCATCACCCCCGGACAGGCGCTTGCTTATAGCAATCAGCCCCAGCATTTT. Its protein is CAITPGQALAYSNQPQHF.

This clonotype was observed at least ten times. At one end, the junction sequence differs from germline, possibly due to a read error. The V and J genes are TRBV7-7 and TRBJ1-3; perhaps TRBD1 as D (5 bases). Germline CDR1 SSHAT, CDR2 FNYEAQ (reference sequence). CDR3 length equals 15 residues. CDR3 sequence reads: CASSQGQGFGNTIYF. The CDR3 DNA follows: TGTGCTAGCAGCCAGGGCCAGGGATTTGGAAACACCATATATTTT.

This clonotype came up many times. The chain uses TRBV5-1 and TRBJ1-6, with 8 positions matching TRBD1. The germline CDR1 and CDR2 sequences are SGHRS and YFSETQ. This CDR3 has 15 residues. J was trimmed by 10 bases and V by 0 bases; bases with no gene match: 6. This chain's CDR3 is CASSLEGQGNSPLHF. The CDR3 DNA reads TGCGCCAGCAGCTTGGAAGGACAGGGCAACTCACCCCTCCACTTT.